The next 11 T cell receptor beta chains were all read from a single sample in a study of regulatory T cells in long-lasting Graves disease. Building of the TCR beta libraries involved iRepertoire HTBI primers and Arm-PCR of CDR3 regions. One entry per CDR3 protein, called by TCRdb with MiXCR from the multiplex PCR reads. The sample lists hundreds of thousands of distinct CDR3 sequences; about 16% were seen once. Indicated time point: newly diagnosed GD, antithyroid drugs for less than 3 months. RNA isolated from PBMCs was used to make the TCR library. These same data were also listed under a study on T cells in Graves' hyperthyroidism and ophthalmopathy.

Sequenced material: peripheral blood mononuclear cells (PBMCs), taken at new diagnosis, from a patient treated with antithyroid drugs. These receptors all stem from a man between 18 and 29 years old with Graves disease.

V usage is TRBV9 and J usage is TRBJ2-6; TRBD2 matches 11 bases. Germline lookup yields CDR1 SGDLS and CDR2 YYNGEE. The CDR3 spans 19 residues. After removal of 4 bases from V and 0 bases from J, the junction contained 9 bases not matched to a gene. The CDR3 DNA follows: TGTGCCAGCAGCATCGAGCCCCTAGCGGGAGGCTCTGGGGCCAACGTCCTGACTTTC. Protein: CASSIEPLAGGSGANVLTF.

This clonotype was recorded many times. The V and J genes are TRBV5-1 and TRBJ2-3; 14 positions agree with TRBD2. The junction had 7 bases not matched to a gene; V was cut back by 3 bases and J by 4 bases. This CDR3 has 17 residues. The germline CDR1 and CDR2 sequences are SGHRS and YFSETQ. The CDR3 coding sequence is TGCGCCAGCAGCTCCGGGACTAGCGGGAGTGGCTCAGATACGCAGTATTTT. This sequence encodes CASSSGTSGSGSDTQYF.

This clonotype occurred many times. The chain uses TRBV12-3 or TRBV12-4 and TRBJ2-1, with 8 bases lining up with TRBD2. The CDR3 is made up of 16 amino acids. V lost 3 bases and J lost 6; bases outside the gene matches: 10. CDR3 residues: CASSFRTSRSGNEQFF. DNA of the CDR3: TGTGCCAGCAGTTTTAGGACTAGCCGGAGTGGCAATGAGCAGTTCTTC.

This chain uses TRBV14 with TRBJ1-1; D is possibly TRBD1 (5 bases). The CDR3 sequence is 15 residues long. V was pared by 0 bases and J by 0 bases, with 8 bases between. CDR1 is SGHDN and CDR2 is FVKESK in the germline V gene. The DNA of the CDR3 is TGTGCCAGCAGCCAAGAGGAGGGGATGAACACTGAAGCTTTCTTT. Translation: CASSQEEGMNTEAFF.

On this clonotype itself: This may come from a read error, since a much larger clone is one base off. This rearrangement joins TRBV7-9 to TRBJ2-1, with D possibly called TRBD1 or TRBD2 (6 bases each). Per germline, CDR1 SEHNR and CDR2 FQNEAQ (reference sequence). The CDR3 runs to 15 residues. The CDR3, as DNA: TGTACCAGCAGCGAGGGGGACTGGGGGTACAATGAGCAGTTCTTC. This translates into CTSSEGDWGYNEQFF.

This clonotype has only a few counts. The chain has TRBV11-2 and TRBJ1-5; TRBD1 matches 8 bases. CDR1 and CDR2 (germline): SGHAT, FQNNGV. V lost 5 bases to trimming and J lost 5 bases; unmatched junction nucleotides: 2. This CDR3 has 13 amino acids. CDR3 in DNA: TGTGCCAGCAGCGTGGACAGGGATCAGCCCCAGCATTTT. Protein product: CASSVDRDQPQHF.

This clonotype showed up just a few times. The chain has TRBV20-1 and TRBJ2-4; D is possibly TRBD2 (5 bases). The CDR3 is 16 amino acids. The germline V gene encodes CDR1 DFQATT and CDR2 SNEGSKA (reference sequence). The germline V and J ends were trimmed by 2 bases and 0 bases, with 14 bases remaining between them. The CDR3 bases are TGCAGTGCTAGACCAACTAGGCCGCTAGCCAAAAACATTCAGTACTTC. Its translation: CSARPTRPLAKNIQYF.

This clonotype was observed at least ten times. The genes are TRBV12-3 or TRBV12-4 and TRBJ2-3, with D tentatively TRBD1 or TRBD2 (5 bases each). V lost 8 bases, J lost 1 base, and 16 bases lay in between. This CDR3 contains 15 residues. CDR3 loop: CASGGGSRGTDTQYF. The CDR3 nucleotides read TGTGCCAGCGGTGGGGGTAGCCGTGGCACAGATACGCAGTATTTT.

The chain joins TRBV6-2 or TRBV6-3 to TRBJ2-1; D is ambiguous. Germline V CDR1 and CDR2: MNHEY, SVGEGT. This CDR3 spans 14 amino acids. V lost 5 bases, J lost 2 bases, and 10 bases lay in between. The DNA for the CDR3 is TGTGCCAGCAGTGACTGGGATCCCTACAATGAGCAGTTCTTC. It is translated as CASSDWDPYNEQFF.

This clonotype was found many times. The chain couples TRBV3-1 to TRBJ1-1; 9 bases are shared with TRBD1. The CDR3 runs to 17 residues. V shed 1 base and J 8 bases; nucleotides not matched to a gene: 14. In germline, CDR1 is LGHDT, CDR2 YNNKEL (reference sequence). The CDR3 loop reads CASSQVGSGQGLPEAFF. In nucleotides, the CDR3 is TGTGCCAGCAGCCAAGTAGGGTCGGGACAGGGACTCCCCGAAGCTTTCTTT.

V usage is TRBV27 and J usage is TRBJ2-7; D is unclear. Trimming shortened V by 2 bases and J by 6 bases, and 20 bases separated the two germline ends. Per the germline V gene, CDR1 is MNHEY and CDR2 is SMNVEV (reference sequence). This CDR3 is built from 16 residues. The CDR3 here is CASSLINRLSPSEQYF. CDR3 sequence (DNA): TGTGCCAGCAGTTTAATAAACCGACTGTCTCCTAGCGAGCAGTACTTC.